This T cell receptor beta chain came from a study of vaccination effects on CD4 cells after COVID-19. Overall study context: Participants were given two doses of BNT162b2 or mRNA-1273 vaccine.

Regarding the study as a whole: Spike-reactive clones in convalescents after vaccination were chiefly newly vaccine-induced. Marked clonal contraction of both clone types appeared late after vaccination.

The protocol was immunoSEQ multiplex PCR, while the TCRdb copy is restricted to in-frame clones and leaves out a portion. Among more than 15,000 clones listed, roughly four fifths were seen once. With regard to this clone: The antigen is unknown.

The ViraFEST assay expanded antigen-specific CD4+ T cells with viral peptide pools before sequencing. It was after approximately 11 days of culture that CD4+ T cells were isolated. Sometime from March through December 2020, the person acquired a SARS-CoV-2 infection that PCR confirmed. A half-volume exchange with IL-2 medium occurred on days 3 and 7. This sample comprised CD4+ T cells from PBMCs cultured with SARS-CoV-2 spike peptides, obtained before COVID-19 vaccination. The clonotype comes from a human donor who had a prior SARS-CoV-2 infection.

CDR3 in amino acids: CASSRNRVATEAFF. The CDR3 bases are TGTGCCAGCAGTCGGAACAGGGTAGCCACTGAAGCTTTCTTT. The V gene is TRBV3-1 (or the pseudogene TRBV3-2), the J gene TRBJ1-1; weak D call: TRBD1 (6 bases). Germline V gene sequence: CDR1 LGHDT, CDR2 YNNKEL (reference sequence). V was pared by 6 bases and J by 4 bases, with 15 bases between. The CDR3 loop spans 14 amino acids.